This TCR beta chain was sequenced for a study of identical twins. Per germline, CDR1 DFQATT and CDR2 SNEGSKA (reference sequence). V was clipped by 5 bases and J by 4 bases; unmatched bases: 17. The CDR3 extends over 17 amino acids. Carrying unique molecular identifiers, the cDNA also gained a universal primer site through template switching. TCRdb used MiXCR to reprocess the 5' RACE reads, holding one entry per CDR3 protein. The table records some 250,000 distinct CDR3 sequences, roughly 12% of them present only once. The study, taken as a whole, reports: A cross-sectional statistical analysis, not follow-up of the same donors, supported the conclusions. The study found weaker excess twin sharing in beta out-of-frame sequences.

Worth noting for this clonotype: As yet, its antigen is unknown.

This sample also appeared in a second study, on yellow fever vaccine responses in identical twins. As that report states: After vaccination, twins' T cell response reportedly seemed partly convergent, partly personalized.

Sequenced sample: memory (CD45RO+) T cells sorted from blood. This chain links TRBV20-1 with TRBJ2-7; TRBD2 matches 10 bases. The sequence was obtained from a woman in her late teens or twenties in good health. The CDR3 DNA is TGCAGTGCTCGAAGCGGGAGGGCCGGGAGAAGGGGATACGAGCAGTACTTC. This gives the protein CSARSGRAGRRGYEQYF.